The entry that follows covers one T cell receptor beta chain sequence. It lacks a known antigen. No base quality information exists; no much larger clone differs at one position. The sample belongs to a study of blood T cell repertoires in COVID-19 (dated by TCRdb to the early 2020s). The study in broad terms: Samples covering the acute and convalescent phases of COVID-19 were provided by collaborators in the United States, Italy and Spain. The repertoires were released in a freely available public database meant as a resource for research on the immune response to SARS-CoV-2. The samples were drawn from two sources: the first 160 participants of the ongoing ImmuneRACE study, and fewer than 1,500 subjects contributed by 6 global collaborators. Subjects who had been exposed to COVID-19, were actively infected with it, or had recovered from it provided the deeply sampled blood TCRbeta repertoires that made up the dataset. The sample metadata nearly always contained a de-identified subject ID, COVID-19 status, age in years and sex. The prospective study material was composed of cDNA or gDNA derived from T cells, B-cell-depleted T cells, or PBMCs. HLA class I and class II types, where available, came from metadata supplied by the sample provider rather than from assay-based typing.

Another Seattle source contributed samples from volunteer blood donors who had recovered from COVID-19. Whole blood was collected in K2EDTA tubes by collaborating institutions according to the institutions' own protocols. For TCRbeta analysis, collaborators shipped samples in one of three forms: frozen whole blood, isolated PBMCs, or DNA extracted from either of those sample types. The immunoSEQ Assay, a bias-controlled multiplex PCR, was used to amplify TCRbeta CDR3 regions from genomic DNA. Concerning the study's data processing: Nucleated cell counts per sample were estimated from amplification of reference gene primers within the assay. To quantify the absolute abundance of each unique TCRbeta CDR3 rearrangement, sequence reads were collapsed and filtered. For each sample, productive Simpson clonality was calculated as the square root of Simpson's diversity index across productive rearrangements. The clones in this table, taken by TCRdb from immuneACCESS, are in-frame only. Not every clone is retained; where verified, under half of the shortfall comes from an unresolved V gene, and the cause of the rest is unknown. V and J calls and clone size come straight from that table; D and trimming were deduced from the DNA. This sample is represented by 180,000 or so clones; 65% to 80% of them were singletons. Of the sample, roughly 12% is held by the ten largest clones.

Unmatched junction bases come to 4, with V trimmed by 4 bases and J by 2 bases. The CDR3 numbers 14 residues from cysteine through phenylalanine. The DNA shown is the 42-base CDR3, in frame from base 1. For CDR1 and CDR2, the germline V gene lists LGHNA and YSLEER. Results and caveats for the whole study, not just this receptor: The quantity of clinical and demographic metadata differed by source and by participant and was supplied without curation.

Here the chain combines TRBV4-3 and TRBJ1-2; the junction holds 7 bases that match TRBD1. The source material was peripheral blood. The sequence was obtained from a middle-aged man who had recovered from COVID-19. CDR3 reads: CASSLGTENYGYTF. The DNA is TGCGCCAGCAGCCTAGGGACAGAGAACTATGGCTACACCTTC.